This entry describes one T cell receptor beta chain. Germline-derived CDR1 and CDR2 are MNHNS and SASEGT. The trim removed 3 bases at V and 0 bases at J, leaving 9 bases unmatched. The length of the CDR3 is 18 residues. The assay was immunoSEQ multiplex PCR, and TCRdb's table has in-frame clones only and misses some. There are more than 90,000 clones in the sample; around 96% occur only once, and approximately 0.2% lies in the top ten. These data are taken from a study of technical replicates of blood from a few donors. V usage is TRBV6-1 and J usage is TRBJ1-5; 9 bases align to TRBD1. This sequence was found in a human donor in good health. The source material was T cells isolated from PBMCs. DNA for the CDR3: TGTGCCAGCAGTGATCTCTGGGGACAGGGCCTTAGCAATCAGCCCCAGCATTTT. It encodes CASSDLWGQGLSNQPQHF.